Below are 15 T cell receptor beta chains sequenced from a single sample in a study of CD8+ T cells in alopecia areata. Sequencing templates came from extracted RNA that was reverse transcribed into cDNA. Measured with immunoSEQ multiplex PCR; TCRdb has only the in-frame clones, and not every one. The sample holds 150,000 or so clones, roughly 50% seen once. Material for sequencing was CD4+ T cells sorted from blood. The receptors here all came from a human donor with alopecia areata.

This clone was recorded only once. The rearrangement links TRBV6-6 to TRBJ2-5; D is unclear. The length of the CDR3 is 12 residues. V lost 6 bases and J 5 bases, leaving 10 bases between the germline ends. CDR1 MNHNY and CDR2 SVGAGI come from the germline V gene (reference sequence). CDR3 protein: CASSHPMETQYF. DNA for the CDR3: TGTGCCAGCAGCCATCCCATGGAGACCCAGTACTTC.

This chain uses TRBV5-1 with TRBJ1-2, with TRBD1 as a possible D gene (5 bases). The V gene lost 0 bases and the J gene lost 8 bases, with 14 bases spanning the gap. The V gene's germline CDR1 is SGHRS and CDR2 YFSETQ. The CDR3 totals 14 residues. CDR3 sequence (DNA): TGCGCCAGCAGCTTGGGGCCCAGCCCAGGGGGCTACACCTTC. Amino acid sequence: CASSLGPSPGGYTF.

The chain combines TRBV5-1 with TRBJ2-3; no firm D call. The CDR3 totals 12 residues. Germline lookup yields CDR1 SGHRS and CDR2 YFSETQ. The germline V and J ends were trimmed by 4 bases and 2 bases, with 5 bases remaining between them. This chain's CDR3 is CASSPNTDTQYF. The CDR3 coding sequence is TGCGCCAGCAGCCCAAACACAGATACGCAGTATTTT.

This clone was counted only a few times. This sequence joins TRBV30 and TRBJ1-5; 7 nucleotides align to TRBD1. The CDR3 loop spans 13 amino acids. Germline assignment: CDR1 GTSNPN and CDR2 SVGIG (reference sequence). With V trimmed by 2 bases and J by 5 bases, 3 bases remained unmatched. The CDR3 reads CAWSNRGYQPQHF. The CDR3 DNA follows: TGTGCCTGGAGTAACAGGGGATATCAGCCCCAGCATTTT.

The chain links TRBV11-2 to TRBJ2-7, with a tentative D call TRBD2 (5 bases). Germline CDR1 SGHAT, CDR2 FQNNGV. Trimming shortened V by 5 bases and J by 4 bases, and 12 bases separated the two germline ends. This CDR3 comprises 13 residues. The CDR3 protein is CASSPTSGYEQYF. The CDR3 DNA reads as TGTGCCAGCAGCCCGACCTCGGGATACGAGCAGTACTTC.

V is TRBV6-6 and J is TRBJ1-1; no firm D call. The CDR3 loop spans 14 amino acids. In germline, CDR1 is MNHNY, CDR2 SVGAGI (reference sequence). The germline V and J ends were trimmed by 7 bases and 1 base, with 13 bases remaining between them. The CDR3 DNA sequence: TGTGCCAGCATCGACGGCGGAGAGAACACTGAAGCTTTCTTT. This gives the protein CASIDGGENTEAFF.

This clone was found a few times. The chain has TRBV4-1 and TRBJ2-3; the match to TRBD2 covers 12 bases. The V gene end was trimmed by 2 bases and the J gene end by 2 bases; junction bases not matched to a gene: 5. The CDR3 has 17 residues. The germline CDR1 and CDR2 sequences are MGHRA and YSYEKL. Here the CDR3 reads CASSQPSGRANTDTQYF. In DNA, the CDR3 is TGCGCCAGCAGCCAACCTAGCGGGAGGGCCAACACAGATACGCAGTATTTT.

V gene TRBV5-1 combines with J gene TRBJ2-1; D unclear. Germline CDR1 reads SGHRS; CDR2 reads YFSETQ. The V and J ends lost 4 bases and 12 bases respectively, with 17 bases between them. The CDR3 runs 13 residues. The CDR3, as DNA: TGCGCCAGCAGCCCACCGGGCCCCCACGCGCAGTTCTTC. Translation gives CASSPPGPHAQFF. Combining the CDR3 with reference TRBV5-1 and TRBJ2-1 gives the whole variable domain KAGVTQTPRYLIKTRGQQVTLSCSPISGHRSVSWYQQTPGQGLQFLFEYFSETQRNKGNFPGRFSGRQFSNSRSEMNVSTLELGDSALYLCASSPPGPHAQFFGPGTRLTVL.

CDR3: CASSQWASSDEQFF. The CDR3 DNA is TGTGCCAGCAGCCAATGGGCTAGTTCCGATGAGCAGTTCTTC. V usage is TRBV25-1 and J usage is TRBJ2-1; no reliable D call. The CDR3 is 14 residues long. The germline CDR1 and CDR2 sequences are MGHDK and SYGVNS. The V end lost 6 bases, the J end lost 8 bases, and 17 bases lay between the germline ends.

This clone appeared a few times. The same CDR3 also results from other DNA sequences found in this sample. This chain connects TRBV5-1 to TRBJ2-5, with 7 bases aligning to TRBD1. The length of the CDR3 is 14 residues. Germline CDR1 and CDR2: SGHRS and YFSETQ. The V segment lost 0 bases and the J segment 3 bases; nucleotides outside the gene matches: 2. The CDR3 coding sequence is TGCGCCAGCAGCTTGGGACAGGGAAAAGAGACCCAGTACTTC. Its protein product is CASSLGQGKETQYF.

The chain couples TRBV20-1 to TRBJ2-7, with a weak D call TRBD2 (6 bases). Germline V CDR1 and CDR2: DFQATT, SNEGSKA (reference sequence). The CDR3 loop spans 11 amino acids. Deletions cut 5 bases from V and 5 bases from J, with 10 bases between. CDR3 nucleotide sequence: TGCAGTGCTGGGACGGGAGACGAGCAGTACTTC. It yields the protein CSAGTGDEQYF.

The rearrangement joins TRBV29-1 to TRBJ2-7, with 7 bases matching TRBD1. V was pared by 6 bases and J by 7 bases, with 6 bases of the junction left unmatched. In germline, CDR1 is SQVTM, CDR2 ANQGSEA. The CDR3 contains 11 residues. CDR3 bases: TGCAGCGTAGGACAGGCTCAAGAGCAGTACTTC. The encoded protein is CSVGQAQEQYF.

The table lists this clone with a few counts. The chain joins TRBV30 to TRBJ2-2, with TRBD2 as a possible D gene (5 bases). V shed 3 bases and J shed 4 bases, with 15 bases lying between them. Germline-derived CDR1 and CDR2 are GTSNPN and SVGIG (reference sequence). CDR3 length: 15 residues. CDR3 sequence (DNA): TGTGCCTGGAGGTTACGGGGTTCGAGCACCGGGGAGCTGTTTTTT. The encoded protein is CAWRLRGSSTGELFF.

The gene calls are TRBV5-1 and TRBJ2-5; D is ambiguous. The CDR3 covers 13 residues. The V end was cut by 2 bases, the J end by 0 bases, with 5 bases between. Germline V gives CDR1 SGHRS, CDR2 YFSETQ. This CDR3 reads CASSFTYQETQYF. DNA for the CDR3: TGCGCCAGCAGCTTTACGTACCAAGAGACCCAGTACTTC.

The rearrangement uses TRBV5-1 and TRBJ2-5, with D uncertain. CDR1 is SGHRS, CDR2 YFSETQ, per germline. With 0 bases removed from V and 5 bases from J, the gap between germline ends came to 11 bases. The length of the CDR3 is 14 residues. The CDR3 DNA reads as TGCGCCAGCAGCTTGGTGAGGCCAGAGGAGACCCAGTACTTC. Protein: CASSLVRPEETQYF.